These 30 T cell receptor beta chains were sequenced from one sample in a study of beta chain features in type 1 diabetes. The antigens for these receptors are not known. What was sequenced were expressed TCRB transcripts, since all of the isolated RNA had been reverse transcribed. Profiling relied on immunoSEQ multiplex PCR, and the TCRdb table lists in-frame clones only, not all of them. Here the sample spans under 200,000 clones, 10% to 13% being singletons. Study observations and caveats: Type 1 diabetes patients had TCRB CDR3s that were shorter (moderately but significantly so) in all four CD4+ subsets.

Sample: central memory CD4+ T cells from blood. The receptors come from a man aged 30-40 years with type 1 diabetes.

The DNA for the CDR3 is TGTGCCAGCACCGGCGGCGGAGATACGCAGTATTTT. It is translated as CASTGGGDTQYF. The J gene is TRBJ2-3, the V gene TRBV6-6; D is undetermined. V was trimmed by 7 bases and J by 5 bases, leaving 10 bases between them. From germline, CDR1 is MNHNY and CDR2 SVGAGI (reference sequence). The CDR3 is 12 amino acids.

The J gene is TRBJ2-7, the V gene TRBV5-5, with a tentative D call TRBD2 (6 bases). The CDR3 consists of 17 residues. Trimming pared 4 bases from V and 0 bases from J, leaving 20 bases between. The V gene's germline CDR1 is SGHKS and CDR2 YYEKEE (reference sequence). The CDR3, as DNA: TGTGCCAGCAGCCCGGGGATACTAGCCGCGAGCTCCTACGAGCAGTACTTC. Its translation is CASSPGILAASSYEQYF.

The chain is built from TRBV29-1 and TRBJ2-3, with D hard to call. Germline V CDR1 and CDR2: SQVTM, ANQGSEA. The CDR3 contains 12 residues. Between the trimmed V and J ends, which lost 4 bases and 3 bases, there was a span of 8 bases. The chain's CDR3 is CSVGPGTDTQYF. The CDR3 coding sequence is TGCAGCGTTGGTCCAGGTACAGATACGCAGTATTTT.

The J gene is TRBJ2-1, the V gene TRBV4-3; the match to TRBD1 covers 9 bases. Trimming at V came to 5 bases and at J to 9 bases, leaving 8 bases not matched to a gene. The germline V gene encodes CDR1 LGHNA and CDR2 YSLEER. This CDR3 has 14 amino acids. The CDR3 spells CASSSRTGDVEQFF. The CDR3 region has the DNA TGCGCCAGCAGCTCACGGACAGGGGACGTTGAGCAGTTCTTC.

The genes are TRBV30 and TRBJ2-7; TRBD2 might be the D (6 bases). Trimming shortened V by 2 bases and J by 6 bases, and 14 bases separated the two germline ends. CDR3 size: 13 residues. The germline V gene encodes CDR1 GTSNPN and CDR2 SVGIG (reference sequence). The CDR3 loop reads CAWSTPGLGEQYF. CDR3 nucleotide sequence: TGTGCCTGGAGTACCCCGGGACTCGGCGAGCAGTACTTC.

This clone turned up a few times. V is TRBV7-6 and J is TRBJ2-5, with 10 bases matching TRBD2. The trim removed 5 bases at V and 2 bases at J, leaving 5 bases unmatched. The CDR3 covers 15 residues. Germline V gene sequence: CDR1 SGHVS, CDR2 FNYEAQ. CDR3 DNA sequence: TGTGCCAGCAGCCTACTAGCGGGAAGGCAAGAGACCCAGTACTTC. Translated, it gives CASSLLAGRQETQYF.

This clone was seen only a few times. The CDR3 is CASSLGASGETYEQYF. In nucleotides, the CDR3 is TGCGCCAGCAGCTTGGGTGCGAGCGGCGAAACCTACGAGCAGTACTTC. The chain has TRBV5-1 and TRBJ2-7, with a weak D call TRBD2 (5 bases). The germline CDR1 and CDR2 sequences are SGHRS and YFSETQ. V was shortened by 0 bases and J by 2 bases, with 15 bases between the two germline ends. This CDR3 region has 16 residues.

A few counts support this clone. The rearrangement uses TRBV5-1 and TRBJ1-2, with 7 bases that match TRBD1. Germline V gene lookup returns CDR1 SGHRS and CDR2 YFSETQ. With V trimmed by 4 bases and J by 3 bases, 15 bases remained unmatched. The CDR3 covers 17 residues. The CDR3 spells CASSQRNRGLRDYGYTF. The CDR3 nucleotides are TGCGCCAGCAGCCAAAGGAACAGGGGATTGCGAGACTATGGCTACACCTTC. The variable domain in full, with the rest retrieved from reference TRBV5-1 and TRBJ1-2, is KAGVTQTPRYLIKTRGQQVTLSCSPISGHRSVSWYQQTPGQGLQFLFEYFSETQRNKGNFPGRFSGRQFSNSRSEMNVSTLELGDSALYLCASSQRNRGLRDYGYTFGSGTRLTVV.

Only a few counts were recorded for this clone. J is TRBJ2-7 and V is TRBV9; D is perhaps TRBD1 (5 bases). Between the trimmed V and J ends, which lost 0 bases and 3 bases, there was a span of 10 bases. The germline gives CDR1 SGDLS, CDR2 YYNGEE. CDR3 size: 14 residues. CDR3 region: CASSVGTRSYEQYF. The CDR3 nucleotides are TGTGCCAGCAGCGTAGGGACACGAAGCTACGAGCAGTACTTC.

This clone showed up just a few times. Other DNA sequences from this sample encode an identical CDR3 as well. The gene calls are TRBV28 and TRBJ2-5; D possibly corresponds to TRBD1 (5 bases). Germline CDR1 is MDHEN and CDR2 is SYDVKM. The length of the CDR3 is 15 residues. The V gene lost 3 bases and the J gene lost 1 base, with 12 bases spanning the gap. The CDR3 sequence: CASSFPDSSQETQYF. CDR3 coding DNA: TGTGCCAGCAGTTTTCCCGACAGTAGCCAAGAGACCCAGTACTTC.

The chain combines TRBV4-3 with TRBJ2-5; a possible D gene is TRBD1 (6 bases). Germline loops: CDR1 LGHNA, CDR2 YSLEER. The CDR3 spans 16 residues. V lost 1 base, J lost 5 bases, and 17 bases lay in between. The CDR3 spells CASSQGAHRAGETQYF. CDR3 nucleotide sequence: TGCGCCAGCAGCCAAGGTGCGCACAGGGCCGGCGAGACCCAGTACTTC.

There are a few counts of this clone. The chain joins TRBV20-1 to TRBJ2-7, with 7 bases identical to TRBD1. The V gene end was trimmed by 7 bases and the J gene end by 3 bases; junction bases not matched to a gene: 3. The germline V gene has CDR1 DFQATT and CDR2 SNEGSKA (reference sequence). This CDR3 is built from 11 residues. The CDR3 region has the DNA TGCAGTGGACAGGGTGACTACGAGCAGTACTTC. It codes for CSGQGDYEQYF.

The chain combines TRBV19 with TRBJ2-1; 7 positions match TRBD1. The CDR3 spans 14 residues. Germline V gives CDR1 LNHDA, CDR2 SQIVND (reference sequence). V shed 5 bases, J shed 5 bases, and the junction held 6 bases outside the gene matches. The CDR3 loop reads CASSSADRNNEQFF. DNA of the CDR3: TGTGCCAGTAGTTCCGCGGACAGGAACAATGAGCAGTTCTTC.

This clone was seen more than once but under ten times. The CDR3 is CASSPWDRRANYGYTF. In DNA, the CDR3 is TGCGCCAGCAGTCCGTGGGACAGGAGAGCTAACTATGGCTACACCTTC. The genes are TRBV23-1 and TRBJ1-2; TRBD1 matches 8 bases. TRBV23-1 is an ORF; its function is uncertain. CDR3 length: 16 amino acids. J gave up 0 bases and V 4 bases, and 7 bases lay outside the gene matches.

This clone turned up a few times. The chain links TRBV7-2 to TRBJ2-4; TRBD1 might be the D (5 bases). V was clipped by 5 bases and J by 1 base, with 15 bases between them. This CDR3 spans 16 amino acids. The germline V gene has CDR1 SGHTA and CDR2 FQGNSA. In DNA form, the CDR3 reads TGTGCCAGCAGCCGTGACAGCAACGGTGCCAAAAACATTCAGTACTTC. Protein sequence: CASSRDSNGAKNIQYF.

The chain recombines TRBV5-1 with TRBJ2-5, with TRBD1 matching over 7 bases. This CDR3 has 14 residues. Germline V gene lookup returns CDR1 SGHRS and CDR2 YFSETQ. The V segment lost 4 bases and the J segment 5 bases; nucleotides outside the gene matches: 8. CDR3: CASSTGTAGETQYF. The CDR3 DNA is TGCGCCAGCAGCACCGGGACAGCCGGGGAGACCCAGTACTTC.

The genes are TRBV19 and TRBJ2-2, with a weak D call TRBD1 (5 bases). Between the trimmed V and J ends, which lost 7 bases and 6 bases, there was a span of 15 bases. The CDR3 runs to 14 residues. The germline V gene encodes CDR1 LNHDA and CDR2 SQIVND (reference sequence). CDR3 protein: CASNRDRQSGELFF. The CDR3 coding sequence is TGTGCCAGTAACAGAGACCGACAGTCCGGGGAGCTGTTTTTT.

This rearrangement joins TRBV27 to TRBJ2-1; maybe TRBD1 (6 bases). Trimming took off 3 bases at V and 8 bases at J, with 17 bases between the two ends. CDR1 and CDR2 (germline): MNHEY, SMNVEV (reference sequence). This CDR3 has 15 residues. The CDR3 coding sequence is TGTGCCAGCAGTTTCGGGTCAGGGGACGAAGATGAGCAGTTCTTC. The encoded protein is CASSFGSGDEDEQFF.

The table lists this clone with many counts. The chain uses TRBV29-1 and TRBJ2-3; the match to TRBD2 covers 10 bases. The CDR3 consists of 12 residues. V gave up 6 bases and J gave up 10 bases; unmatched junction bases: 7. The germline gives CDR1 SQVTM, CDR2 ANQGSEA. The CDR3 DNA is TGCAGCGTCGTTAGCGGGAGGTCGGCGCAGTATTTT. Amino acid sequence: CSVVSGRSAQYF.

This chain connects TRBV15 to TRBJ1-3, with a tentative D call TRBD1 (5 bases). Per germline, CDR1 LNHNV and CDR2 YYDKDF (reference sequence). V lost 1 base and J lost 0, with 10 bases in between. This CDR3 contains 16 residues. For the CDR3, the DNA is TGTGCCACCAGCAGAGTTGGGGCCTCCTCTGGAAACACCATATATTTT. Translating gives CATSRVGASSGNTIYF.

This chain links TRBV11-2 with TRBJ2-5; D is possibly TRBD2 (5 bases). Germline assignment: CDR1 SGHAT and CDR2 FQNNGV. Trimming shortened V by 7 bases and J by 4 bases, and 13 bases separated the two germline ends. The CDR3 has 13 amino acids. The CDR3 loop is CASTHGVGETQYF. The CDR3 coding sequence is TGTGCCAGCACCCACGGGGTGGGAGAGACCCAGTACTTC.

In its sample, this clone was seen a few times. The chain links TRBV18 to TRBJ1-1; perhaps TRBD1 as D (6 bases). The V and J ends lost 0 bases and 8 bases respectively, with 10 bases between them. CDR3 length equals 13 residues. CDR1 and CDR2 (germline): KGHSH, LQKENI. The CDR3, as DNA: TGTGCCAGCTCACCACCGCCCCAGGGGGAAGCTTTCTTT. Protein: CASSPPPQGEAFF.

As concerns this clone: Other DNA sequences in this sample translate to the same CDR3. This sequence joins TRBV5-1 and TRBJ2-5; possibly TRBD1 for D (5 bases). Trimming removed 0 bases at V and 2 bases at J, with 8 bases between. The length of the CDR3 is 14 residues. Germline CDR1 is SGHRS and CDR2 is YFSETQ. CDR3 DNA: TGCGCCAGCAGCTTGGTGTCAGGGCAAGAGACCCAGTACTTC. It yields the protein CASSLVSGQETQYF.

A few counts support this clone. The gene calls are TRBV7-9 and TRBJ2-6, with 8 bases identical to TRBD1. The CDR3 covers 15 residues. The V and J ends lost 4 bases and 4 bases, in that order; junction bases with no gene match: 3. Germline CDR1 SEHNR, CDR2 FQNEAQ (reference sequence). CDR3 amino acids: CASSWGTGGANVLTF. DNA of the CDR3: TGTGCCAGCAGCTGGGGGACAGGCGGGGCCAACGTCCTGACTTTC.

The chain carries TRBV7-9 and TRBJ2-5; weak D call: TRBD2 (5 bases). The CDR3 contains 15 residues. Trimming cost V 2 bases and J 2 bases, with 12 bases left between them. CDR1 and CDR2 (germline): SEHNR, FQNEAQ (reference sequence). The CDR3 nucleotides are TGTGCCAGCAGCTTATCGGTGTCGGGACAAGAGACCCAGTACTTC. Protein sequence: CASSLSVSGQETQYF.

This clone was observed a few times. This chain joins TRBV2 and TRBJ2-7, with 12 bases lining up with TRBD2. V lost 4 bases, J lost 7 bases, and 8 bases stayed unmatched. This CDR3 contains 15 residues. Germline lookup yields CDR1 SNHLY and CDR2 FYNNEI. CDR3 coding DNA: TGTGCCAGCAGTGCGACTAGCGGGAGATCGAGGGAGCAGTACTTC. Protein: CASSATSGRSREQYF.

The CDR3 coding sequence is TGTGCCAGCAGTTCGCCGACGGGGCGGGGGAGTGAGCAGTTCTTC. Protein product: CASSSPTGRGSEQFF. The J gene is TRBJ2-1, the V gene TRBV28; 7 positions match TRBD2. V lost 4 bases, J lost 9 bases, and 12 bases stayed unmatched. There are 15 residues in the CDR3. Germline V gene data show CDR1 as MDHEN and CDR2 as SYDVKM.

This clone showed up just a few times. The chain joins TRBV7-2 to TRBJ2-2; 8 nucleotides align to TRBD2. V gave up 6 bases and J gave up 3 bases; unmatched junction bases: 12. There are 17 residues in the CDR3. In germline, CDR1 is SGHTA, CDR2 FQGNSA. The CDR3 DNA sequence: TGTGCCAGCAGACCAGGGGCGGGAGGTCGCGACACCGGGGAGCTGTTTTTT. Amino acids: CASRPGAGGRDTGELFF.

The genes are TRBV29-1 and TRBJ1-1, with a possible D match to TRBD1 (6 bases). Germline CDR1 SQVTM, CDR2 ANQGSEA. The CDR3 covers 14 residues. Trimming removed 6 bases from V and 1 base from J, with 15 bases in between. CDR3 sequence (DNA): TGCAGCGTCGTGGGGCCGACAGGGAACACTGAAGCTTTCTTT. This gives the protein CSVVGPTGNTEAFF.

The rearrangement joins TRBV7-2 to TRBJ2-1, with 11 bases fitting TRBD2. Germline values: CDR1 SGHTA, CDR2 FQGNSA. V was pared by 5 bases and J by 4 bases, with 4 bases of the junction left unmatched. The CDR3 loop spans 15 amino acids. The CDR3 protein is CASSLGTSGYNEQFF. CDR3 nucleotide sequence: TGTGCCAGCAGCCTCGGGACTAGCGGTTACAATGAGCAGTTCTTC.